Sequencing of this TCR beta chain was carried out in a study of cytomegalovirus exposure and HLA in healthy donors. CDR1 and CDR2 from the germline V gene are SGHRS and YFSETQ. The ends were cut back, 5 bases at V and 6 bases at J, with 17 bases in the middle. The CDR3 is 14 residues long. Study-wide findings and caveats: Because they were indistinguishable, some V segments, including TRBV6-2 and TRBV6-3, were excluded. The study found most TCR sequences rare, yet found some public TCRs in many donors.

PCR involved 60 Vbeta and 13 Jbeta primers. The method was immunoSEQ multiplex PCR; TCRdb's version includes in-frame clones alone and lacks a portion of them. The sample gives some 150,000 clones, about 82% of which show up once; 2% to 2.5% is in the top ten. The sample holds a few counts of this clone. Its matching antigen is unknown. The TCR comes from a man younger than 45 in good health and CMV-seronegative. The chain joins TRBV5-1 to TRBJ1-2, with a tentative D call TRBD1 (5 bases). Sequencing was performed on PBMCs. CDR3 in amino acids: CASRGDGGSNGYTF. CDR3 bases: TGCGCCAGCAGAGGGGACGGAGGGTCCAATGGCTACACCTTC.